The entry that follows covers one T cell receptor beta chain sequence. The antigen this receptor binds is unknown. Base qualities were left out, and no much larger clone turns up one base away. CDR1 and CDR2, looked up from the germline V gene, are MNHNS and SASEGT. Including cysteine and phenylalanine, the CDR3 has 18 amino acids. Only the CDR3 region is kept as DNA, spanning 54 bases read in frame from base 1. V drops 8 bases and J drops 1 base, leaving 24 bases in between. This record comes from a study of T-cell reconstitution after alpha-beta-depleted transplantation in children (dated by TCRdb to about 2016). Regarding the study in general: Using TCR repertoire profiling, the study followed T-cell immune reconstitution in a quantitative way in children after TCRalphabeta/CD19-depleted allogeneic hematopoietic cell transplantation. Paper-wide results and their limitations: In some patients, the high TCRbeta diversity seen at day 60 was put down to recipient T cells and intrathymic progenitors that had survived conditioning. The apparently early alphabetaT-cell count recovery about two months after transplant was reportedly dependent on only several hundred rapidly expanded clones derived from non-depleted graft cells. Over the following months the frequencies of hyperexpanded clones went down, and after one year T-cell counts and TCRbeta diversity were mostly credited to newly produced T cells.

The intended sense of this specimen's treatment or condition label: allogeneic hematopoietic cell transplantation with graft depleted of TCRalphabeta T cells and CD19 B cells. TCRalphabeta/CD19-depleted allogeneic hematopoietic cell grafts were given to the transplant recipients, all of whom were children. The library was built by means of PCR. This sample was sequenced with an Illumina HiSeq 2500. TCR library preparation used molecular barcoding, with unique molecular identifiers applied to normalize quantification of the TCRbeta repertoire. The public reads were reprocessed in TCRdb via fastp at Q25 and MiXCR, keeping in-frame beta chains. One record per CDR3 amino acid sequence lists the most common genes and DNA. This sample has approximately 300,000 distinct CDR3 sequences in its table, and over 7.5% of those were observed once. Around 10% of the sample lies in the top ten.

The sample consisted of peripheral blood, taken 360 days after TCRalphabeta/CD19-depleted stem cell transplant. The chain is encoded by TRBV6-1 joined to TRBJ1-5; a weak D assignment points to TRBD1 (5 bases agree). The origin of this receptor is a female patient aged 2 to 10 who had a stem cell transplant for Fanconi anemia, so the T cells may come from the graft donor. Here the CDR3 is given as CASVKGQGSDSSNQPQHF. The nucleotide sequence reads TGTGCCAGCGTAAAGGGGCAGGGCTCGGATAGCAGCAATCAGCCCCAGCATTTT.